The entry below describes one TCR beta chain. These data originate in a study of blood T cell repertoires in COVID-19. The V gene lost 3 bases and the J gene lost 8 bases, with 16 bases spanning the gap. The germline CDR1 and CDR2 sequences are SGHDN and FVKESK. This CDR3 is 14 amino acids long. Seattle enrolled patients during active infection and tracked them longitudinally. Per the original methods: Using reference gene primer amplification, nucleated cell counts were estimated. Profiled with immunoSEQ multiplex PCR; TCRdb holds only in-frame clones, not every one. Clone size and V and J calls were adopted from that table, with D and trimming inferred from the DNA. The table shows roughly 100,000 clones, with 87% occurring only once.

This chain connects TRBV14 to TRBJ1-2; tentative D call: TRBD1 (5 bases). The sample taken for sequencing was peripheral blood. This clonotype originated in a woman between 50 and 59 years old with COVID-19, enrolled during active disease. CDR3 loop: CASSHREEVRGYTF. For the CDR3, the DNA is TGTGCCAGCAGCCACAGGGAGGAGGTAAGGGGCTACACCTTC.